This T cell receptor (beta chain) was identified in a study of T-cell reconstitution after alpha-beta-depleted transplantation in children. This CDR3 region has 14 residues. Trimming pared 7 bases from V and 1 base from J, leaving 14 bases between. Germline V CDR1 and CDR2: SGHRS, YFSETQ. Unique molecular identifiers were incorporated during preparation of the TCRbeta library. TCRdb used MiXCR to reprocess the PCR reads, holding one entry per CDR3 protein. The sample contains approximately 510,000 distinct CDR3 sequences, approximately 20% of which appear only once. Source: PBMCs from the stem cell graft donor, taken from the stem cell graft. This TCR came from a human donor who donated a stem cell graft to a child with acute lymphoblastic leukemia. The gene calls are TRBV5-1 and TRBJ1-1, with a weak D call TRBD1 (6 bases). The CDR3 sequence: CASRGAGWNTEAFF. CDR3 coding DNA: TGCGCCAGCCGGGGGGCAGGGTGGAACACTGAAGCTTTCTTT.